Sequencing of this T cell receptor (beta chain) was carried out in a study of blood T cell repertoires in COVID-19. The germline V gene has CDR1 MRHNA and CDR2 SNTAGT. The CDR3 covers 16 residues. The V end lost 2 bases, the J end lost 4 bases, and 14 bases lay between the germline ends. Measured with immunoSEQ multiplex PCR; TCRdb has only the in-frame clones, and not every one. The profile shows 250,000 to 300,000 clones, about 88% of them singletons. Sequencing input: peripheral blood. The origin of this receptor is a young woman with COVID-19, enrolled during active disease. This rearrangement joins TRBV6-4 to TRBJ2-2; possible D gene TRBD2, 7 bases. The CDR3 loop reads CASSDGGGSGTGELFF. CDR3 in DNA: TGTGCCAGCAGTGACGGGGGCGGGAGCGGCACCGGGGAGCTGTTTTTT.